This T cell receptor beta chain was captured in a study of vaccination effects on CD4 cells after COVID-19. Study-wide context: Antigen-specific CD4+ T cells were first expanded with viral peptide pools by the ViraFEST assay and only then sequenced.

This table comes from immunoSEQ multiplex PCR, and its TCRdb copy is limited to in-frame clones, with some not included. This table holds 72,000 or so clones, around 70% found once. Regarding the study as a whole: The study found marked clonal contraction of infection- and vaccine-induced clones late after vaccination. The study, lacking early post-infection timepoints, had few convalescent patients.

The CDR3 spans 13 residues. Germline CDR1 SGDLS, CDR2 YYNGEE. Investigators separated out CD4+ T cells once around 10 days of culture had passed. Two doses of BNT162b2 or mRNA-1273 vaccine were administered to participants. Note on this clone: No antigen is known for it. One end of the junction is discordant with germline, which a read error may explain.

The receptor was derived from a human donor who received a COVID-19 vaccine. The chain recombines TRBV9 with TRBJ1-1, with D unresolved. The sample in question was CD4+ T cells from PBMCs cultured without peptide, obtained after COVID-19 vaccination. CDR3 amino acids: CASSVAVNTEAFF. CDR3 sequence (DNA): TGTGCCAGCAGTGTAGCTGTGAACACTGAAGCTTTCTTT.